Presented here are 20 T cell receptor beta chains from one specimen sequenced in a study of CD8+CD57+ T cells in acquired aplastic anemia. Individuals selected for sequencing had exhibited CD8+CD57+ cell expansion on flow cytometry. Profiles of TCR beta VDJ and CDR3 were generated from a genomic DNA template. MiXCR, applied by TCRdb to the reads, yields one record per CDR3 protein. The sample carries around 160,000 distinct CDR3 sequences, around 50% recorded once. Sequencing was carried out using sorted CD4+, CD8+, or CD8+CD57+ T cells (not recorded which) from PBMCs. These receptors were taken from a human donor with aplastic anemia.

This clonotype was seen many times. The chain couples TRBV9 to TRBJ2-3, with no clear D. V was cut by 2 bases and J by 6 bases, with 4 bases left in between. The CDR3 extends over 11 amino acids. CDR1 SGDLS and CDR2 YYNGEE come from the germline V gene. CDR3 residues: CASSVLDTQYF. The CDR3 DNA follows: TGTGCCAGCAGCGTTTTGGATACGCAGTATTTT.

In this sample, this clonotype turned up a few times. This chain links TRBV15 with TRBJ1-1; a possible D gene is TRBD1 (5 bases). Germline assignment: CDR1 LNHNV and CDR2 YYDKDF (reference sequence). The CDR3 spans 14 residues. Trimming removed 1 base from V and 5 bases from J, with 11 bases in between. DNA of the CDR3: TGTGCCACCAGCAGAGGTACCGAGGGGACTGAAGCTTTCTTT. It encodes CATSRGTEGTEAFF.

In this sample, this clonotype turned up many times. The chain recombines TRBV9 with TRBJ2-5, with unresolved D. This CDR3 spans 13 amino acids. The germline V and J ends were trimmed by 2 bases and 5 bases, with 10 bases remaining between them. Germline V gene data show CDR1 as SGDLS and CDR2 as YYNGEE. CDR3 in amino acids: CASSVGPLETQYF. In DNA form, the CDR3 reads TGTGCCAGCAGCGTGGGCCCCCTCGAGACCCAGTACTTC.

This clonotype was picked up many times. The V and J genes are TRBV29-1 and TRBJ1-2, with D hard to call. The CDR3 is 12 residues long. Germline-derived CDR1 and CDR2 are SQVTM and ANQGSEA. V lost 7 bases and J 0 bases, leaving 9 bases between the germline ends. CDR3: CSALTANYGYTF. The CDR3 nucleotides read TGCAGCGCCCTGACCGCTAACTATGGCTACACCTTC.

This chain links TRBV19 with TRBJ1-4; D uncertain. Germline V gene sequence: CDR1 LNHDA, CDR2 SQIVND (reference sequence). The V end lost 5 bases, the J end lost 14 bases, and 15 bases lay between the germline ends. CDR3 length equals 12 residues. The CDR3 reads CASSPVQRVLFF. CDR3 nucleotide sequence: TGTGCCAGTAGTCCGGTACAGCGCGTCCTGTTTTTT.

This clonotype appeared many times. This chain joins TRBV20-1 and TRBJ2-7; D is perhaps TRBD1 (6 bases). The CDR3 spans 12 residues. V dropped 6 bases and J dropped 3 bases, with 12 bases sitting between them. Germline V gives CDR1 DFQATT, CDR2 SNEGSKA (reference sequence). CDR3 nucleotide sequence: TGCAGTGCGAGGGGGTCCTTCTACGAGCAGTACTTC. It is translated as CSARGSFYEQYF.

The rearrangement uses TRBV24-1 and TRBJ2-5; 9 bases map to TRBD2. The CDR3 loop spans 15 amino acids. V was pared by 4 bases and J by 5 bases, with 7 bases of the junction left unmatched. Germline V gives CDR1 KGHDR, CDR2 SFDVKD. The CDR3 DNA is TGTGCCACCAGTGAAGGCGGGACTAGCAGCGAGACCCAGTACTTC. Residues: CATSEGGTSSETQYF.

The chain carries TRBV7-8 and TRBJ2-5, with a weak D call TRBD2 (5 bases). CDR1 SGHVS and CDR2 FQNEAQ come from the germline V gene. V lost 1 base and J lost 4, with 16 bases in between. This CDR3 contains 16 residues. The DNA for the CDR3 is TGTGCCAGCAGCTTAGAGTCTAGCAGGAGCGGAGAGACCCAGTACTTC. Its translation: CASSLESSRSGETQYF.

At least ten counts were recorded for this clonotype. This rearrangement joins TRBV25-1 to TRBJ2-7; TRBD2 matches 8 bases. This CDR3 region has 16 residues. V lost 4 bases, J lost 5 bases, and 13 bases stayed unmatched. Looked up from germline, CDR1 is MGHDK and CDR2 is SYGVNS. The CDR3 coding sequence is TGTGCCAGCAGTGCACTGACTAGCGACCTCAACCACGAGCAGTACTTC. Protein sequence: CASSALTSDLNHEQYF.

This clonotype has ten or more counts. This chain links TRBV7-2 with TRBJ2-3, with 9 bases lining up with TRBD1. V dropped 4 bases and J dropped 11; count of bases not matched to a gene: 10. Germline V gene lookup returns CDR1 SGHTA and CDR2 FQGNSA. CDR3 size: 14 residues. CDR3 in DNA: TGTGCCAGCAGCTCGACTACGGGACAGGGCGTGCAGTATTTT. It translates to CASSSTTGQGVQYF.

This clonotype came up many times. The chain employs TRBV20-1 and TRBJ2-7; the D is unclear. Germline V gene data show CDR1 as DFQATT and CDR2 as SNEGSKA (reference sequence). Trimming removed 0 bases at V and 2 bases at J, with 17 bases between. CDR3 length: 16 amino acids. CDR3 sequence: CSARDWTGNRPYEQYF. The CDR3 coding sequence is TGCAGTGCTAGAGATTGGACGGGCAATCGACCCTACGAGCAGTACTTC.

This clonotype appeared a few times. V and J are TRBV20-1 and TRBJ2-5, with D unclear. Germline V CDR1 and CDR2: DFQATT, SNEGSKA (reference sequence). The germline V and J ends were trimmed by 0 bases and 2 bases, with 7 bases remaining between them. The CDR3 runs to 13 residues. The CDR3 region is CSARERLQETQYF. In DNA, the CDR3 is TGCAGTGCTAGAGAGCGGCTTCAAGAGACCCAGTACTTC.

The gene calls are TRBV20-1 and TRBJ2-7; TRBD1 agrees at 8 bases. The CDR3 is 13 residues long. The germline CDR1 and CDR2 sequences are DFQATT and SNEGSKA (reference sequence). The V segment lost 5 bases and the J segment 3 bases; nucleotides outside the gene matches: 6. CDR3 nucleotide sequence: TGCAGTGCTCGAATGGACAGGGTCTACGAGCAGTACTTC. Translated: CSARMDRVYEQYF.

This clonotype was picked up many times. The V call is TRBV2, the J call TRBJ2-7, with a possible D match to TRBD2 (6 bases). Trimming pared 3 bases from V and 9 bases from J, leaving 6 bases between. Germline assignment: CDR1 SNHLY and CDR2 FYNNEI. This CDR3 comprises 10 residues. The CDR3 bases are TGTGCCAGCAGTGAGGGAGGGCAGTACTTC. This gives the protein CASSEGGQYF.

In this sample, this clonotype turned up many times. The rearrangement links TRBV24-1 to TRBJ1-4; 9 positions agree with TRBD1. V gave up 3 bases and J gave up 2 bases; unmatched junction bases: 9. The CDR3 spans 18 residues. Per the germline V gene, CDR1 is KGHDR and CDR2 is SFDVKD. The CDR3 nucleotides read TGTGCCACCAGTGATCCAACAGGGGGCTCAGGGACTAATGAAAAACTGTTTTTT. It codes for CATSDPTGGSGTNEKLFF.

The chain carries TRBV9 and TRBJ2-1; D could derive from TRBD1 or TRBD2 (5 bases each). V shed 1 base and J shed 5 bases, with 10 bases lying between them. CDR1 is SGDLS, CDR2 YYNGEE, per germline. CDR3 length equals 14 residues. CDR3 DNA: TGTGCCAGCAGCGTATTCGGGACCGACAATGAGCAGTTCTTC. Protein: CASSVFGTDNEQFF.

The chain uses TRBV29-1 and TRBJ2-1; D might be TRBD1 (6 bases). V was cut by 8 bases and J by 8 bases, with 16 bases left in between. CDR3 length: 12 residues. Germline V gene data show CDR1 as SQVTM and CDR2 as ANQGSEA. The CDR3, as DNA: TGCAGCCACATAGGGGGTTACGATGAGCAGTTCTTC. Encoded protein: CSHIGGYDEQFF.

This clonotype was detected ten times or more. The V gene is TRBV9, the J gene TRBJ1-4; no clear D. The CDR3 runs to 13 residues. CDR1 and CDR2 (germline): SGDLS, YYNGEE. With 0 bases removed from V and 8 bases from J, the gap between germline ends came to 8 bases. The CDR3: CASSVGVEEKLFF. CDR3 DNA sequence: TGTGCCAGCAGCGTAGGAGTGGAGGAAAAACTGTTTTTT.

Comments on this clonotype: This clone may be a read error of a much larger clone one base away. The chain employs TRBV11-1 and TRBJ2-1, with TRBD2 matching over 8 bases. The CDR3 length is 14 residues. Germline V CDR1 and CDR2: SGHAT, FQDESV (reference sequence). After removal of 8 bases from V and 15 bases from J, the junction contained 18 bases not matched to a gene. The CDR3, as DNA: TGTGCCAGCGGCGTCCTGGGACTAGACGCGCCCGGGTTCTTC. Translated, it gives CASGVLGLDAPGFF.

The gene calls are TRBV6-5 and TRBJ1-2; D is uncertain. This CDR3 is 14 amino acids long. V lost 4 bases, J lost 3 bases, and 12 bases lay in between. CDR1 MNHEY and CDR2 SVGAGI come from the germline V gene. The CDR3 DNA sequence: TGTGCCAGCAGTTCGTACGCCGGGGACTATGGCTACACCTTC. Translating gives CASSSYAGDYGYTF.